The T cell receptor beta chain described here comes from a study of CD8+ T cells in alopecia areata (dated by TCRdb to 2017 to 2018). About the investigation overall: Skin from C3H/HeJ donors aged roughly 6-13 months with spontaneous alopecia was grafted onto female C3H/HeJ recipients aged roughly 7-11 weeks. To study T cell clonal expansion in alopecia areata, the researchers applied high-throughput TCRbeta sequencing to both the C3H/HeJ mouse model and human patients. Scalp tissue and sorted CD4+ and CD8+ peripheral blood T cells from patchy and totalis/universalis alopecia areata patients and from healthy controls were covered by human TCRbeta sequencing. Scalp clonality was compared among normal scalp (n=4), patchy alopecia areata scalp (n=8), and alopecia totalis/universalis scalp (n=8). The RNA source kit depended on sample type: the PAXgene miRNA kit for fixed scalp, the miRNeasy kit for PBMCs, and the RNeasy kit for mouse skin. TCRbeta CDR3 regions were amplified by immunoSEQ multiplex PCR with 35 Vbeta forward and 13 Jbeta reverse primers.

Based on its abundance in the sample, this clone is large (0.1 to 1%). Its target antigen remains unknown. This is a murine receptor, so its gene nomenclature and germline sequences are mouse based. The read stops 4 residues short of the end of the CDR3; the missing end is completed from the germline J gene. According to the study, the label for this sample's time point signals: mouse skin 3 weeks after grafting. To track clonal expansion, skin biopsies were taken from mouse graft recipients at grafting and at 3 and 6 weeks after grafting. Library creation used the immunoSEQ multiplex PCR assay. RNA was extracted from all samples and reverse transcribed into cDNA as template for TCR sequencing. First-strand cDNA was synthesized with SuperScript III using a 2:1 mix of oligo-dT and random hexamers. A synthetic immune receptor repertoire was used to measure amplification bias, and any remaining bias was corrected computationally. Sequencing of the libraries was done on Illumina HiSeq with 60 bp reads that cover the CDR3, reading from J toward V. As for how the authors treated the data: Raw reads were preprocessed to remove errors, and CDR3 was defined by IMGT conventions from the conserved cysteine to phenylalanine. Clonality was computed by normalizing Shannon entropy by log2 of the number of productive unique TCRs and subtracting the result from 1. CD4 or CD8 identity of scalp clones was inferred by cross-referencing scalp TCRbeta sequences with sorted blood CD4 and CD8 repertoires. TCRdb mirrors the immuneACCESS table, restricted to in-frame sequences. Some clones are absent from its copies; in checked studies, under half trace to an unresolved V gene, and the reason for the others is unknown. Clone size and the V and J calls come from that table; the DNA yielded D and trimming. With approximately 3,000 clones recorded, this sample contains no clone counted only once. The top ten clonotypes cover approximately 9.6% of the sample.

Trimming accounts for 5 bases at V and 1 base at J, while the number of junction bases matched to no gene is 10. CDR1 and CDR2 are drawn from the germline V gene: NNHDY, SYVADS. Reading from cysteine to phenylalanine, the CDR3 counts 16 amino acids. Shown are 36 bases from within the CDR3, in frame from base 1. On the study overall, not on this receptor specifically: Shared TCR sequences between patients were less evident than in mice, which may be partly attributable to HLA diversity in the patient population. Compared with normal scalp, lesional scalp had higher clonality and more expanded CD8+ clones, particularly in alopecia totalis/universalis, a pattern that suggests antigenic drive. Unlike mouse skin, where gammadelta T cells dominate, normal human skin contains resident alphabeta T cells that get sequenced too, which complicates analysis of the scalp TCR repertoire.

This chain joins TRBV13-3 to TRBJ2-3, with TRBD1 matching 7 junction bases. This receptor was identified in a C3H/HeJ mouse with alopecia areata. Mice of this strain carry the MHC haplotype H2-k. The sample was skin, taken at week 3. The covered CDR3 bases are TGTGCCAGCAGCCCCGGACAGGAGGGCGGTGCAGAA. Its translation is CASSPGQEGGAE. The whole CDR3 sequence is CASSPGQEGGAETLYF.